A selection of T cell receptor beta chains follows, all from one sample in a study of CXCR4 blockade with PD-1 therapy in pancreatic cancer. The table came from immunoSEQ multiplex PCR; TCRdb's copy has only in-frame clones and leaves some out. The repertoire holds approximately 18,000 clones, with around 70% as singletons. Sequenced material: tumor tissue. These receptors all come from a human donor with pancreatic ductal adenocarcinoma. CDR3s include the opening cysteine and the closing phenylalanine or tryptophan. A D gene is named only where the DNA matches it firmly. Not all rows give a size; the values are once, few, many and, for expanded clones, a class.

clone_size	d_call	v_call	j_call	cdr3_nt	cdr3_aa
NA	NA	TRBV30	TRBJ1-2	TGTGCCTGGAGGGGGTATAGGGGCTACACCTTC	CAWRGYRGYTF
NA	NA	TRBV18	TRBJ1-5	TGTGCCAGCTCACCACCAGTAGGACAGCCCCAGCATTTT	CASSPPVGQPQHF
medium-sized	TRBD1	TRBV15	TRBJ2-1	TGTGCCACCAGCAGAGATGAGGGACAGGATCGTGATGAGCAGTTCTTC	CATSRDEGQDRDEQFF
NA	TRBD1	TRBV2	TRBJ1-1	TGTGCCAGCAGCCTACAGGGGGCGGCTGAAGCTTTCTTT	CASSLQGAAEAFF
few	NA	TRBV30	TRBJ2-1	TGTGCCTGGAGCGCTACGCTGAGGCACAATGAGCAGTTCTTC	CAWSATLRHNEQFF
NA	NA	TRBV18	TRBJ2-5	TGTGCCAGCTCTCACGACAACCAAGAGACCCAGTACTTC	CASSHDNQETQYF
NA	TRBD1	TRBV14	TRBJ2-5	TGTGCCAGCAGCCCCGGGACAGGGACAGAGACCCAGTACTTC	CASSPGTGTETQYF
few	NA	TRBV7-5	TRBJ2-7	TGTGCCAGCAGCCTGGACAGGAGGACCTACGAGCAGTACTTC	CASSLDRRTYEQYF
NA	NA	TRBV28	TRBJ2-6	TGTGCCAGCAGTTTATGGACGGCTGGGGCCAACGTCCTGACTTTC	CASSLWTAGANVLTF
NA	NA	TRBV28	TRBJ2-7	TGTGCCAGCAGGGGATATCCCCCCTACGAGCAGTACTTC	CASRGYPPYEQYF
few	NA	TRBV30	TRBJ1-2	TGTGCCTGGAGTCTAGGACGGGACTATGGCTACACCTTC	CAWSLGRDYGYTF
NA	NA	TRBV28	TRBJ2-5	TGTGCCAGCAGTCCTTTAGGACAAGAGACCCAGTACTTC	CASSPLGQETQYF
NA	TRBD2	TRBV19	TRBJ2-3	TGTGCCAGTAGTGCAGGGACTAGCGGGAGCACAGATACGCAGTATTTT	CASSAGTSGSTDTQYF
NA	NA	TRBV1	TRBJ2-2	TGCGCCAGCAGCCAGGGACTCTTTAACACCGGGGAGCTGTTTTTT	CASSQGLFNTGELFF
NA	NA	TRBV28	TRBJ1-2	TGTGCCAGTCAAAAGGTTAACTATGGCTACACCTTC	CASQKVNYGYTF
NA	NA	TRBV15	TRBJ2-3	TGTGCCACCAGCAGAGGTACTTCAGGAGCCCGCGACACAGATACGCAGTATTTT	CATSRGTSGARDTDTQYF
NA	NA	TRBV29-1	TRBJ2-7	TGCAGCGTTAGAACTAGCTCCTACGAGCAGTACTTC	CSVRTSSYEQYF
NA	NA	TRBV14	TRBJ2-1	TGTGCCAGCAGCCAAGTAACGGCCGGCAATGAGCAGTTCTTC	CASSQVTAGNEQFF
NA	NA	TRBV9	TRBJ2-2	TGTGCCAGCAGTAGGAACACCTTCACCGGGGAGCTGTTTTTT	CASSRNTFTGELFF
NA	NA	TRBV28	TRBJ2-1	TGTGCCAGCAGTTTATATTACAATGAGCAGTTCTTC	CASSLYYNEQFF
NA	NA	TRBV15	TRBJ2-1	TGTGCCACCAGCTACTCCCGTGACAGGGAGGCAAATGAGCAGTTCTTC	CATSYSRDREANEQFF
few	TRBD2	TRBV6-8	TRBJ2-2	TGTGCCAGCAGTTTCCAGCGGGAGGGCCCCACCGGGGAGCTGTTTTTT	CASSFQREGPTGELFF
few	NA	TRBV7-6	TRBJ1-1	TGTGCCAGCAGCGCCTCCGTATCCGGGACAGAAGCTTTCTTT	CASSASVSGTEAFF
NA	TRBD2	TRBV6-8	TRBJ2-1	TGTGCCATCAGTGCCACTAGCGGGCCCAGCAATGAGCAGTTCTTC	CAISATSGPSNEQFF
NA	TRBD1	TRBV6-8	TRBJ1-3	TGTGCCAGCAGTAACGGACAGGGCCTCTCTGGAAACACCATATATTTT	CASSNGQGLSGNTIYF
NA	TRBD1	TRBV28	TRBJ2-7	TGTGCCAGCAGTTCTCTGACAGGGACCTCCCACGAGCAGTACTTC	CASSSLTGTSHEQYF
few	NA	TRBV6-8	TRBJ2-2	TGTGCCAGCAGTTCCGGACGCGGGGAGCTGTTTTTT	CASSSGRGELFF
NA	NA	TRBV28	TRBJ1-2	TGTGCCAGCAGTTTGGCGGGTAGAAGCGACGGCTACACCTTC	CASSLAGRSDGYTF